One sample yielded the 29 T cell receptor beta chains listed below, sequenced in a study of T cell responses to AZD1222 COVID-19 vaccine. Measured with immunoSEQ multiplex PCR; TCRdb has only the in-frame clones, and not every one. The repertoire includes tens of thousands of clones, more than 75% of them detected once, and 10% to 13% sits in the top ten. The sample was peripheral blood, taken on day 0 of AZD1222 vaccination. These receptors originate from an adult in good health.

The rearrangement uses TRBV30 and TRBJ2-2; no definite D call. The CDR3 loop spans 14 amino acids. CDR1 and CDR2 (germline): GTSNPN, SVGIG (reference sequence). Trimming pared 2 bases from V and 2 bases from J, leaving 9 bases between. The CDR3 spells CAWSLLPNTGELFF. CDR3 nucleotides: TGTGCCTGGAGTCTCTTACCTAACACCGGGGAGCTGTTTTTT.

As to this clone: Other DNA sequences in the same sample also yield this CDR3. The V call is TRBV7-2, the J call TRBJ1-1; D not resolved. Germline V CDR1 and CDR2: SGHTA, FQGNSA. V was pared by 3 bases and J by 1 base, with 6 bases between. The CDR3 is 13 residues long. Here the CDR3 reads CASSLVGNTEAFF. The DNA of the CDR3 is TGTGCCAGCAGCTTGGTGGGGAACACTGAAGCTTTCTTT.

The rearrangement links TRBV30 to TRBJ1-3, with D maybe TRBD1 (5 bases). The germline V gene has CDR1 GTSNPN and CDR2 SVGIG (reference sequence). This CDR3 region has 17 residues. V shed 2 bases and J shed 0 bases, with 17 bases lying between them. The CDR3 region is CAWSPYGTVNSGNTIYF. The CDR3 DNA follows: TGTGCCTGGAGTCCATACGGGACCGTGAACTCTGGAAACACCATATATTTT.

This CDR3 reads CATSRHGPKEEAFF. DNA for the CDR3: TGTGCCACCAGCAGACACGGACCCAAAGAGGAAGCTTTCTTT. This sequence joins TRBV15 and TRBJ1-1; no reliable D call. Deletions cut 2 bases from V and 8 bases from J, with 15 bases between. CDR1 and CDR2 (germline): LNHNV, YYDKDF (reference sequence). This CDR3 comprises 14 residues.

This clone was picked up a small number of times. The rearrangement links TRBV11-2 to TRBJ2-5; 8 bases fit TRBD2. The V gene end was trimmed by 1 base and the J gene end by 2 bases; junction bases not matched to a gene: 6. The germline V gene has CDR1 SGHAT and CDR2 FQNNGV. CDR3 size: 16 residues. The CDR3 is CASSLGGVAGQETQYF. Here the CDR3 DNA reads TGTGCCAGCAGCTTAGGGGGAGTAGCGGGGCAAGAGACCCAGTACTTC.

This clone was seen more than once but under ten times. CDR3 sequence reads: CASSGLGEQFF. The CDR3 DNA reads as TGTGCCAGCAGTGGGCTCGGAGAGCAGTTCTTC. The chain links TRBV2 to TRBJ2-1; no clear D gene. Trimming removed 4 bases from V and 10 bases from J, with 8 bases in between. Germline V CDR1 and CDR2: SNHLY, FYNNEI. This CDR3 is 11 amino acids long.

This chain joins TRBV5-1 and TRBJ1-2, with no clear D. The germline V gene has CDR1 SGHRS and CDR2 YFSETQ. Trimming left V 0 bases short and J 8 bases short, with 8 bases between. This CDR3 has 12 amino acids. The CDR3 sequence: CASSLGNVGYTF. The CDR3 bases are TGCGCCAGCAGCTTGGGGAATGTAGGCTACACCTTC.

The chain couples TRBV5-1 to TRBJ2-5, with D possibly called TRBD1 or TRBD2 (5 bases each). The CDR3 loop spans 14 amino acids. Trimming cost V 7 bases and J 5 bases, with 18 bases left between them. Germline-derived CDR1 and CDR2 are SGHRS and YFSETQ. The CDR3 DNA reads TGCGCCAGCGGCCGGGACCCCAATCGGGAGACCCAGTACTTC. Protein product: CASGRDPNRETQYF.

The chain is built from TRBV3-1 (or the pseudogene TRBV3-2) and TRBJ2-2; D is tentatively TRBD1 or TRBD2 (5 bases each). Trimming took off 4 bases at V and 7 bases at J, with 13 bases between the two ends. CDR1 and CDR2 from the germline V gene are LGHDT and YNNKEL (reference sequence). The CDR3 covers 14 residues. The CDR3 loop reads CASSPTGTYGELFF. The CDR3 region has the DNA TGTGCCAGCAGCCCAACGGGGACGTACGGGGAGCTGTTTTTT.

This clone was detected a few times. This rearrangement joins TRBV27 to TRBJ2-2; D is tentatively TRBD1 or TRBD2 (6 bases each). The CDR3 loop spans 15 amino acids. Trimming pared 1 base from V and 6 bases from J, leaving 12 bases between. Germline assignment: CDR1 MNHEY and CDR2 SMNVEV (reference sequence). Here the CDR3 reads CASSLWAGEAGELFF. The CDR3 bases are TGTGCCAGCAGTTTATGGGCAGGGGAGGCCGGGGAGCTGTTTTTT.

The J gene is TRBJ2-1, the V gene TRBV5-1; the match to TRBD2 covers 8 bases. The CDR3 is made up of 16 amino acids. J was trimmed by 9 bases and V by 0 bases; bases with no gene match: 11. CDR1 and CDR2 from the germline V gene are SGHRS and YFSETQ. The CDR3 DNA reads TGCGCCAGCAGCTTGGCGGGGACTAGTCTTGTAGGTGAGCAGTTCTTC. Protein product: CASSLAGTSLVGEQFF.

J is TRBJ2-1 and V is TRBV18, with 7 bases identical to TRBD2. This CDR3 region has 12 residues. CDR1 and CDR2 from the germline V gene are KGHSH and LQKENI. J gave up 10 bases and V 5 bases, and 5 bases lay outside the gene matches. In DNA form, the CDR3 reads TGTGCCAGCTCAACTACTAGCGCAGAGCAGTTCTTC. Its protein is CASSTTSAEQFF. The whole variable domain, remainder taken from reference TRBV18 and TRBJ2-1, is NAGVMQNPRHLVRRRGQEARLRCSPMKGHSHVYWYRQLPEEGLKFMVYLQKENIIDESGMPKERFSAEFPKEGPSILRIQQVVRGDSAAYFCASSTTSAEQFFGPGTRLTVL.

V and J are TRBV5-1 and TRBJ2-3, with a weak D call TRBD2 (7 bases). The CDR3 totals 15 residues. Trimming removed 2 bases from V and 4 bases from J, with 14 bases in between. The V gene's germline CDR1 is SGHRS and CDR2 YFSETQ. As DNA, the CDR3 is TGCGCCAGCAGCTTTTCGGGGGGCGGCGCAGATACGCAGTATTTT. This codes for CASSFSGGGADTQYF.

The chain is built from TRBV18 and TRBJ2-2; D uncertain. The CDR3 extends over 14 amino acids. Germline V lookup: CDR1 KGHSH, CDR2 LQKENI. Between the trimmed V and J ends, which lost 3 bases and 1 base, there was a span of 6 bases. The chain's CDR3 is CASSPAGNTGELFF. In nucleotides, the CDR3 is TGTGCCAGCTCACCGGCAGGGAACACCGGGGAGCTGTTTTTT.

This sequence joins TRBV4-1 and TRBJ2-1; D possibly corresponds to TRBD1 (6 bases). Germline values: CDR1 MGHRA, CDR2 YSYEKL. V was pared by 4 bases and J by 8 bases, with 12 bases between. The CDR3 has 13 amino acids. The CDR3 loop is CASSRNEGDEQFF. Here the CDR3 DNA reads TGCGCCAGCAGCCGAAATGAGGGGGATGAGCAGTTCTTC.

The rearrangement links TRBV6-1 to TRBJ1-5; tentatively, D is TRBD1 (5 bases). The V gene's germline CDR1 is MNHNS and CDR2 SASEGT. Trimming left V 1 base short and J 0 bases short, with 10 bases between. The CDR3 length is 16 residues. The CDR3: CASSEEQVYSNQPQHF. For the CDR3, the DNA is TGTGCCAGCAGTGAAGAACAGGTTTATAGCAATCAGCCCCAGCATTTT.

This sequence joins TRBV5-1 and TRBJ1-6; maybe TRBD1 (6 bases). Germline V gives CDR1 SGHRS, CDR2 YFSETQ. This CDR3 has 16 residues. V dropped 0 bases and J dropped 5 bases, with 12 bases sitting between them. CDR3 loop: CASSLVSGGNNSPLHF. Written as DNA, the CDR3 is TGCGCCAGCAGCTTGGTGTCGGGGGGCAATAATTCACCCCTCCACTTT. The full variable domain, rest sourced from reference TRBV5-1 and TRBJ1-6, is KAGVTQTPRYLIKTRGQQVTLSCSPISGHRSVSWYQQTPGQGLQFLFEYFSETQRNKGNFPGRFSGRQFSNSRSEMNVSTLELGDSALYLCASSLVSGGNNSPLHFGNGTRLTVT.

This CDR3 reads CASQLLGQGLDTQYF. The CDR3 DNA sequence: TGTGCCAGCCAGCTTTTAGGACAGGGCCTAGATACGCAGTATTTT. This chain joins TRBV7-2 and TRBJ2-3; 8 nucleotides agree with TRBD1. The CDR3 has 15 amino acids. CDR1 and CDR2 (germline): SGHTA, FQGNSA. J gave up 5 bases and V 8 bases, and 12 bases lay outside the gene matches.

The CDR3 DNA is TGCAGCGTTAGACTGTGGGGTGATGAGCAGTTCTTC. It is translated as CSVRLWGDEQFF. The rearrangement uses TRBV29-1 and TRBJ2-1; D gene unclear. V shed 5 bases and J shed 8 bases, with 13 bases lying between them. The CDR3 length is 12 residues. Per germline, CDR1 SQVTM and CDR2 ANQGSEA.

DNA for the CDR3: TGTGCCAGCAGTGACTACTTGACAGGGAGCAATCAGCCCCAGCATTTT. Protein: CASSDYLTGSNQPQHF. The rearrangement links TRBV6-1 to TRBJ1-5; 7 bases match TRBD1. The CDR3 totals 16 residues. V gave up 3 bases and J gave up 1 base; unmatched junction bases: 6. Per the germline V gene, CDR1 is MNHNS and CDR2 is SASEGT.

This chain's CDR3 is CASSEARRGNEKLFF. DNA of the CDR3: TGTGCCAGCAGTGAAGCGCGCAGGGGCAATGAAAAACTGTTTTTT. The chain couples TRBV2 to TRBJ1-4; D might be TRBD1 (6 bases). Germline CDR1 and CDR2: SNHLY and FYNNEI. The CDR3 consists of 15 residues. Trimming removed 0 bases at V and 5 bases at J, with 10 bases between. Based on the CDR3 plus reference TRBV2 and TRBJ1-4, the full variable domain is EPEVTQTPSHQVTQMGQEVILRCVPISNHLYFYWYRQILGQKVEFLVSFYNNEISEKSEIFDDQFSVERPDGSNFTLKIRSTKLEDSAMYFCASSEARRGNEKLFFGSGTQLSVL.

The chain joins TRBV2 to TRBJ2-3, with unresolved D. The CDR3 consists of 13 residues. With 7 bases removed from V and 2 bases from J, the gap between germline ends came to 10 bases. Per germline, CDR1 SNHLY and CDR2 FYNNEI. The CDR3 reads CASNDFFTDTQYF. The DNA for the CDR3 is TGTGCCAGCAACGATTTTTTCACAGATACGCAGTATTTT.

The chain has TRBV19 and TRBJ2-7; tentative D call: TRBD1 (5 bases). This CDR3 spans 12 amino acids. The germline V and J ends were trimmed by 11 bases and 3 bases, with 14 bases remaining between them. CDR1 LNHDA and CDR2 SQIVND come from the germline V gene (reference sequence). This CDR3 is CASQGTLYEQYF. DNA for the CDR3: TGTGCCTCCCAGGGAACCCTCTACGAGCAGTACTTC.

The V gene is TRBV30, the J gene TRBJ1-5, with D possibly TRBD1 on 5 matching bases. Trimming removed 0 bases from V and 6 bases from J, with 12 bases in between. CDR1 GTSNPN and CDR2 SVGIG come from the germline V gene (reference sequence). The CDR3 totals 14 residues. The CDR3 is CAWSVTGDAQPQHF. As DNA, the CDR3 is TGTGCCTGGAGTGTGACCGGGGACGCTCAGCCCCAGCATTTT.

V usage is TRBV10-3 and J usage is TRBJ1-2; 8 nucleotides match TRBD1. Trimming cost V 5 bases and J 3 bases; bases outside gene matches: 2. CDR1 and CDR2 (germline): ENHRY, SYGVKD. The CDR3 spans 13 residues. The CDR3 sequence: CAISQGADYGYTF. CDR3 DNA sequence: TGTGCCATCAGTCAGGGGGCGGACTATGGCTACACCTTC.

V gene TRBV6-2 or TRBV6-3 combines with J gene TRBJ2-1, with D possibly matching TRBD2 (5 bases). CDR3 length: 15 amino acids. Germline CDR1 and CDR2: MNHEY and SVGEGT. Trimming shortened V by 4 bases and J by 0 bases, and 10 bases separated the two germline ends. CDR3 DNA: TGTGCCAGCAGTTTACGGGGTCCCTCCTACAATGAGCAGTTCTTC. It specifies CASSLRGPSYNEQFF.

In nucleotides, the CDR3 is TGTGCCAGTAAACCCCGGGGAGCCCCCAATCAGCCCCAGCATTTT. It translates to CASKPRGAPNQPQHF. V gene TRBV19 combines with J gene TRBJ1-5; D remains ambiguous. The CDR3 runs to 15 residues. Trimming took off 7 bases at V and 3 bases at J, with 16 bases between the two ends. CDR1 LNHDA and CDR2 SQIVND come from the germline V gene (reference sequence).

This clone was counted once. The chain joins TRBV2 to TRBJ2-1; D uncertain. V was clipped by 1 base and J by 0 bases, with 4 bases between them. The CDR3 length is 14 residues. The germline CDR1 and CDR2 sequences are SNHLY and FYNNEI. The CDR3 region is CASSEGNSYNEQFF. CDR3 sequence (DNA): TGTGCCAGCAGTGAAGGGAACTCCTACAATGAGCAGTTCTTC.

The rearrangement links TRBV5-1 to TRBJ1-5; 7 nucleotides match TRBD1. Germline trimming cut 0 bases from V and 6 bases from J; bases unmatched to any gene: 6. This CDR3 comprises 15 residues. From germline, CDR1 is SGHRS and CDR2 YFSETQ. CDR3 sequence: CASSLGQGFGQPQHF. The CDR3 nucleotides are TGCGCCAGCAGCTTGGGACAGGGATTCGGTCAGCCCCAGCATTTT.